Sequencing of this T cell receptor beta chain was carried out in a study of T cell repertoires in cytomegalovirus infection. Study information: As its CMV epitopes, the study selected recently identified HLA-C-restricted and well-studied HLA-B-restricted targets. Public TCR beta signatures provided an indication of both CMV infection and a matching HLA type.

Trimming left V 0 bases short and J 7 bases short, with 17 bases between. The CDR3 spans 15 residues. Per germline, CDR1 SGHNT and CDR2 YYREEE (reference sequence). TCRdb called the reads again in MiXCR, with one record for every CDR3 protein. The table shows about 900,000 distinct CDR3 sequences, with under 40% occurring only once. Whole-study results and caveats: The cumulative frequency of public TCR beta families identified carriers of CMV plus the relevant HLA. The ex vivo response was dominated by HLA-C-restricted CMV-specific TCR beta clonotypes.

Concerning this clonotype: The antigen is undetermined.

The rearrangement joins TRBV5-4 to TRBJ2-7, with D perhaps TRBD1 or TRBD2 (5 bases each). The input for sequencing was cultured CD8+ T cells from PBMCs, taken from culture after CMV antigen stimulation. This clonotype was obtained from a human donor in good health (CMV status not recorded). Some clones in this sample may be carry-over from other donors' samples. CDR3 coding DNA: TGTGCCAGCAGCTTGGCGTTTGATGGGACGCAGGAGCAGTACGTC. Translated: CASSLAFDGTQEQYV.